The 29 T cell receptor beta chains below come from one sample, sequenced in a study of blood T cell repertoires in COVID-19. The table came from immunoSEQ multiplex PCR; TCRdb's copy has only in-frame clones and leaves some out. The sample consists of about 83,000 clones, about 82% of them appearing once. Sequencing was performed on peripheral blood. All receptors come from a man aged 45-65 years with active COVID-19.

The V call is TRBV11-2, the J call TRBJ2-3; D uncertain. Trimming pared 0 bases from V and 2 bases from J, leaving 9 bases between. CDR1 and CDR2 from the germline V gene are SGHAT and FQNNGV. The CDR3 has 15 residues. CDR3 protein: CASSLEGSPTDTQYF. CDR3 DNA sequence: TGTGCCAGCAGCTTAGAGGGCAGTCCCACAGATACGCAGTATTTT.

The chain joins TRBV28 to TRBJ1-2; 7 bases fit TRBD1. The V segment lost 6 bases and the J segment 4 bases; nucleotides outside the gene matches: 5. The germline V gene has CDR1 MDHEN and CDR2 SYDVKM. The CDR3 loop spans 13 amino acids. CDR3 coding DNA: TGTGCCAGCAGCCCAGGGGGAGGCTATGGCTACACCTTC. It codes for CASSPGGGYGYTF.

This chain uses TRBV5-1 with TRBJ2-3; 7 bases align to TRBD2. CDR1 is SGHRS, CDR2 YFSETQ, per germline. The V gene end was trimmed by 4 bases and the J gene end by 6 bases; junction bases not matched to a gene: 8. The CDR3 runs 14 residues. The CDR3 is CASSPGGRADTQYF. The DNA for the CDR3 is TGCGCCAGCAGCCCGGGGGGAAGAGCGGATACGCAGTATTTT.

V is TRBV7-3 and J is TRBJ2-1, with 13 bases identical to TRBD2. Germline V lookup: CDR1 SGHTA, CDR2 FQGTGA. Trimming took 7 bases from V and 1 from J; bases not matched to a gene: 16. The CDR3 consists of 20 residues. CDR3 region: CASNSLQSGLAGVSYNEQFF. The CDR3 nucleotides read TGTGCCAGCAACAGCTTACAATCCGGACTAGCGGGAGTATCCTACAATGAGCAGTTCTTC.

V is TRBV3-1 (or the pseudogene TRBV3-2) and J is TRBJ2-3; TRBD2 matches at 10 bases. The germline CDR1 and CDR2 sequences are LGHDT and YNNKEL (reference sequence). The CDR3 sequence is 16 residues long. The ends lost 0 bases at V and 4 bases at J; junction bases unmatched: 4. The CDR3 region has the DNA TGTGCCAGCAGCCAAGATCCCAGCGGGGGGGCAGATACGCAGTATTTT. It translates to CASSQDPSGGADTQYF.

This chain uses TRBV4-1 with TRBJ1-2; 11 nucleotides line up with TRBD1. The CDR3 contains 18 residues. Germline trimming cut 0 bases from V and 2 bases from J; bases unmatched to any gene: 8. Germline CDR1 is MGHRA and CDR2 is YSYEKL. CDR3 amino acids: CASSQDQGQGVGNYGYTF. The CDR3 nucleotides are TGCGCCAGCAGCCAAGACCAGGGACAGGGGGTTGGAAACTATGGCTACACCTTC.

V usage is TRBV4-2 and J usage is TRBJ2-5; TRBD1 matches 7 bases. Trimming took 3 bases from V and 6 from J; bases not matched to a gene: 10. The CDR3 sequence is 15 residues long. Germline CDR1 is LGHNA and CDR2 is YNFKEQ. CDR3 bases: TGTGCCAGCAGCCACGGAGCCGGGACAGACCAGACCCAGTACTTC. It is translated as CASSHGAGTDQTQYF.

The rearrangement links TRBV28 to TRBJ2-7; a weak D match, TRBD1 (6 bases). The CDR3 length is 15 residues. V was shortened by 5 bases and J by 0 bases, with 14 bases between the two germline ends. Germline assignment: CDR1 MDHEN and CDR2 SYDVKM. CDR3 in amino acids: CASSPPDRHSYEQYF. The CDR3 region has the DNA TGTGCCAGCAGTCCTCCCGACAGGCACTCCTACGAGCAGTACTTC. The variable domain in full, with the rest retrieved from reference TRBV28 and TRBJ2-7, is DVKVTQSSRYLVKRTGEKVFLECVQDMDHENMFWYRQDPGLGLRLIYFSYDVKMKEKGDIPEGYSVSREKKERFSLILESASTNQTSMYLCASSPPDRHSYEQYFGPGTRLTVT.

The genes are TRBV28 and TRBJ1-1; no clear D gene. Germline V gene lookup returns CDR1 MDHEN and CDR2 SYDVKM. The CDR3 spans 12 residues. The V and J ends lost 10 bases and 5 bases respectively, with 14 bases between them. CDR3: CAIERGGTEAFF. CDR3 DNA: TGTGCCATCGAACGTGGCGGGACTGAAGCTTTCTTT.

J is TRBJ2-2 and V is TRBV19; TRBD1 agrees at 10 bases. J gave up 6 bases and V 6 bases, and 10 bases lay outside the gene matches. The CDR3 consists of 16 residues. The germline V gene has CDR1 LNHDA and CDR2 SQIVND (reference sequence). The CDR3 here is CASRSIPGQGAGELFF. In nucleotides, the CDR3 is TGTGCCAGTAGATCAATACCCGGACAGGGGGCCGGGGAGCTGTTTTTT.

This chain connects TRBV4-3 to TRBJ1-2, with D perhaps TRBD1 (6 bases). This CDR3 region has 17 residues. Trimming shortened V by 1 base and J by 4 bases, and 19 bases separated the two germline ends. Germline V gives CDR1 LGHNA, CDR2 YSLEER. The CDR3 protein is CASSQAVVTGTSYGYTF. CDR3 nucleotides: TGCGCCAGCAGCCAAGCGGTTGTGACAGGAACTTCCTATGGCTACACCTTC.

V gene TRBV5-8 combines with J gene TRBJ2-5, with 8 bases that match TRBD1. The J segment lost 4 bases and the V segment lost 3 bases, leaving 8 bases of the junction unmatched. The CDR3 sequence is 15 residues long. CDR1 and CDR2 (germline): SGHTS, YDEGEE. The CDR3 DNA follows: TGTGCCAGCAGCTATGACAGGGGTAGAAGAGAGACCCAGTACTTC. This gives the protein CASSYDRGRRETQYF.

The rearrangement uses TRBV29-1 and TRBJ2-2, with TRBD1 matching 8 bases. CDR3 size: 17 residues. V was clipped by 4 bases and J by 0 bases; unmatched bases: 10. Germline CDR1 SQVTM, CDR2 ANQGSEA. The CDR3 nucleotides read TGCAGCGTTGCTCTTTACAGGGGGGCGTCGAACACCGGGGAGCTGTTTTTT. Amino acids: CSVALYRGASNTGELFF.

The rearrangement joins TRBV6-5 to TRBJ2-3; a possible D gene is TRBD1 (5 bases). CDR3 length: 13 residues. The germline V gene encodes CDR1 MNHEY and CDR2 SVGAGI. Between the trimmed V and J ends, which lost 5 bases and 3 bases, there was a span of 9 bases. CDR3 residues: CASSPAGTDTQYF. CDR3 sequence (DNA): TGTGCCAGCAGTCCAGCAGGGACAGATACGCAGTATTTT.

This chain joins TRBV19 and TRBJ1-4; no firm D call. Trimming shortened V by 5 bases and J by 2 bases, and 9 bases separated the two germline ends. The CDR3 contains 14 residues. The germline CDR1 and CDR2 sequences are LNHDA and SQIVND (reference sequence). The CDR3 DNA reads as TGTGCCAGTAGTTCGCAGAGGACTAATGAAAAACTGTTTTTT. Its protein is CASSSQRTNEKLFF.

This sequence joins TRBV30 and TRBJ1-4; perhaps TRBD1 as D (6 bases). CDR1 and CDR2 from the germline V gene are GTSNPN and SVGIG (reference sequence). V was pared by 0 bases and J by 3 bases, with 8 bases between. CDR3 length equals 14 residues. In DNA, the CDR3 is TGTGCCTGGAGTGTGACAGGTGCTAATGAAAAACTGTTTTTT. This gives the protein CAWSVTGANEKLFF.

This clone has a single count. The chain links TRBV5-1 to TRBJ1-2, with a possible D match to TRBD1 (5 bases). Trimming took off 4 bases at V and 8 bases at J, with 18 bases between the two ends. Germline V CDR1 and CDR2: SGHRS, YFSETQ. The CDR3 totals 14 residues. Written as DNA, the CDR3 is TGCGCCAGCAGCGTCGGAGGGACTCCAGAGGGCTACACCTTC. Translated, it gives CASSVGGTPEGYTF.

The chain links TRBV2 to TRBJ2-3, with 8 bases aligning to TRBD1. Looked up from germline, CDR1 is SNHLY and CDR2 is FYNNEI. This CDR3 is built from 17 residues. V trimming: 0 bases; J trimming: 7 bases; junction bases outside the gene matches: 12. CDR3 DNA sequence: TGTGCCAGCAGTGAAGCGCCTCCCCAGCAGGGGGCAAATACGCAGTATTTT. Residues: CASSEAPPQQGANTQYF.

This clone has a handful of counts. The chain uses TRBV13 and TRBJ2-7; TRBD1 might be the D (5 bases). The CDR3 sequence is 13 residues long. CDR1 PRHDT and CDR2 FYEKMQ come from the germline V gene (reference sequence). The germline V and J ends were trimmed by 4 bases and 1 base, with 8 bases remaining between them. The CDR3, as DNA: TGTGCCAGCAGCTCCAGACAGTCCTACGAGCAGTACTTC. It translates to CASSSRQSYEQYF.

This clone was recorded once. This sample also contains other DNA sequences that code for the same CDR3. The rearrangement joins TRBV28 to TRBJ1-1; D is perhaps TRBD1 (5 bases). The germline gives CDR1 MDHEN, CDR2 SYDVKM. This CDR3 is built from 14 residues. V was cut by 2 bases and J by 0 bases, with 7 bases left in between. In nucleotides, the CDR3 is TGTGCCAGCAGTTTAGGGGCCATGAACACTGAAGCTTTCTTT. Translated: CASSLGAMNTEAFF. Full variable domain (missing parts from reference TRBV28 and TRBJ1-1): DVKVTQSSRYLVKRTGEKVFLECVQDMDHENMFWYRQDPGLGLRLIYFSYDVKMKEKGDIPEGYSVSREKKERFSLILESASTNQTSMYLCASSLGAMNTEAFFGQGTRLTVV.

The CDR3 sequence: CASGGLYGNQPQHF. DNA of the CDR3: TGTGCCAGCGGGGGGTTATACGGAAATCAGCCCCAGCATTTT. The chain has TRBV28 and TRBJ1-5; D is perhaps TRBD1 (5 bases). The CDR3 totals 14 residues. V lost 8 bases and J 4 bases, leaving 15 bases between the germline ends. Looked up from germline, CDR1 is MDHEN and CDR2 is SYDVKM.

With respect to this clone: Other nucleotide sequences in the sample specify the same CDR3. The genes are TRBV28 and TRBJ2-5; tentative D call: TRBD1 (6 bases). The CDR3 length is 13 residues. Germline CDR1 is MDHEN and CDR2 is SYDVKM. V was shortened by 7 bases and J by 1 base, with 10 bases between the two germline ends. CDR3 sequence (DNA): TGTGCCAGCAAGCGAGGGGGCCAAGAGACCCAGTACTTC. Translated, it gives CASKRGGQETQYF.

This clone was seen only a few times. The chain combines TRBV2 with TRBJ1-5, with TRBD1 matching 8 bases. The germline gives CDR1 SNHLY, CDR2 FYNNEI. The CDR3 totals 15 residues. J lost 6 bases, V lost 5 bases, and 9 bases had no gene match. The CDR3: CASSMDRADSQPQHF. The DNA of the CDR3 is TGTGCCAGCAGTATGGACAGGGCCGACAGTCAGCCCCAGCATTTT.

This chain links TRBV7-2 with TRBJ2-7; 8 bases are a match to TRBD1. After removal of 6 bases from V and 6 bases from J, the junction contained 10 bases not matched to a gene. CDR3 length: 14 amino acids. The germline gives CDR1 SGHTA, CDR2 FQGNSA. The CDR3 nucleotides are TGTGCCAGCAGTCATAATCCCAGGGGGCGCGAGCAGTACTTC. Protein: CASSHNPRGREQYF.

CDR3 in DNA: TGTGCCAGCAGCACTCTCGACAGGGGAAGATACGAGCAGTACTTC. It yields the protein CASSTLDRGRYEQYF. V and J are TRBV6-5 and TRBJ2-7, with 8 bases fitting TRBD1. There are 15 residues in the CDR3. The germline V gene has CDR1 MNHEY and CDR2 SVGAGI. V shed 6 bases and J 4 bases; nucleotides not matched to a gene: 11.

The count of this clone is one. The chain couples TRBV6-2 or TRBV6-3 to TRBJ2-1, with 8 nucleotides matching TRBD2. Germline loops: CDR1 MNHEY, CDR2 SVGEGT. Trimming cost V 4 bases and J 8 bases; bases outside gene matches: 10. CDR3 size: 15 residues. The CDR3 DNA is TGTGCCAGCAGTTCGTCGACTACGGGGGGGGATGAGCAGTTCTTC. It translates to CASSSSTTGGDEQFF.

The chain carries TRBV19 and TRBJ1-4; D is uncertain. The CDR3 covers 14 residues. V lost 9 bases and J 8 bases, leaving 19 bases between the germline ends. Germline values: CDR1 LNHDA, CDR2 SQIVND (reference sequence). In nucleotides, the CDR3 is TGTGCCAGCACTGCGGGCCAAAATAGGGAAAAACTGTTTTTT. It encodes CASTAGQNREKLFF.

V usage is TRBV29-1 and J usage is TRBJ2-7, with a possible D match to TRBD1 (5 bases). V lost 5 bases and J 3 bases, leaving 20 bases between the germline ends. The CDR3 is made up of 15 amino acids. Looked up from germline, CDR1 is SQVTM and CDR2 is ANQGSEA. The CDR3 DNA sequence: TGCAGCGTTAATTTAATCCTGGGTAGGGGCTACGAGCAGTACTTC. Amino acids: CSVNLILGRGYEQYF.

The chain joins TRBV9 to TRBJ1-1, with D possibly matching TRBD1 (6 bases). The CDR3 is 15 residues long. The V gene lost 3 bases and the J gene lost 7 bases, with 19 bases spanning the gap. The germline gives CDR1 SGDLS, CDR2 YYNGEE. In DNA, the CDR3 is TGTGCCAGCAGCGATCCCGGACAGCCGGGTCGTGAAGCTTTCTTT. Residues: CASSDPGQPGREAFF.